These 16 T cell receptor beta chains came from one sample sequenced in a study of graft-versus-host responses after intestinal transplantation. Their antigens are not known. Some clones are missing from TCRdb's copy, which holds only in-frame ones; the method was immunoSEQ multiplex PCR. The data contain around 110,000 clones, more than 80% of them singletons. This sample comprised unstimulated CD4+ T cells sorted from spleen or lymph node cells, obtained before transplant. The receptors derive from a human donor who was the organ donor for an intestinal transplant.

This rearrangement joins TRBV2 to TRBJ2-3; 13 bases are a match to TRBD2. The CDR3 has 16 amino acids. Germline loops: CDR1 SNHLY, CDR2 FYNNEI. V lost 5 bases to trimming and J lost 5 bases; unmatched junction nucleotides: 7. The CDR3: CASSLGLAGELDTQYF. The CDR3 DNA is TGTGCCAGCAGTCTAGGACTAGCGGGAGAGCTAGATACGCAGTATTTT.

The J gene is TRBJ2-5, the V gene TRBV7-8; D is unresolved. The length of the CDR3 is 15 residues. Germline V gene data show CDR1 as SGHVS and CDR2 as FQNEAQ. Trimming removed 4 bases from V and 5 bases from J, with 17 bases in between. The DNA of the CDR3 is TGTGCCAGCAGCTCCCGGGCCACAGCTAGGGAGACCCAGTACTTC. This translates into CASSSRATARETQYF.

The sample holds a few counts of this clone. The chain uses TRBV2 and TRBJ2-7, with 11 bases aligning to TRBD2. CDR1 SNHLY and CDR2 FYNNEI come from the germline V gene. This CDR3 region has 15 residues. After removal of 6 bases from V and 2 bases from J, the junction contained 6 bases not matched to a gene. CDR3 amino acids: CASRVGTSGPYEQYF. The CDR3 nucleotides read TGTGCCAGCAGAGTCGGGACTAGCGGACCCTACGAGCAGTACTTC. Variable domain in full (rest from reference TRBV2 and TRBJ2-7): EPEVTQTPSHQVTQMGQEVILRCVPISNHLYFYWYRQILGQKVEFLVSFYNNEISEKSEIFDDQFSVERPDGSNFTLKIRSTKLEDSAMYFCASRVGTSGPYEQYFGPGTRLTVT.

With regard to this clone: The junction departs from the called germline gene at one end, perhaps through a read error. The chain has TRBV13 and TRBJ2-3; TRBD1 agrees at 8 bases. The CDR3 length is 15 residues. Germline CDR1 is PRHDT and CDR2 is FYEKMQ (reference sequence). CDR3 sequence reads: CASGLGTGPLDTQYF. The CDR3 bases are TGTGCCAGCGGCTTAGGGACAGGTCCCCTAGATACGCAGTATTTT.

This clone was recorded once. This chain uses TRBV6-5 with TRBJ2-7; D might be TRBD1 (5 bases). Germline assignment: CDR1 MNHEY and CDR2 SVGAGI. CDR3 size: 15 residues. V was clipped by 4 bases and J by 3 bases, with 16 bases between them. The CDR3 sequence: CASSLRQRLDYEQYF. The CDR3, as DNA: TGTGCCAGCAGTTTAAGACAGCGACTCGACTACGAGCAGTACTTC.

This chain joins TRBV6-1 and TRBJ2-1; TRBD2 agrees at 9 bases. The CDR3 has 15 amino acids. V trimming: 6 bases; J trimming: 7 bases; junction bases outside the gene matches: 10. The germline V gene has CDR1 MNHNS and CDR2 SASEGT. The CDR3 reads CASRGAGGRGNEQFF. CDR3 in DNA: TGTGCCAGCAGAGGAGCGGGAGGCAGGGGGAATGAGCAGTTCTTC.

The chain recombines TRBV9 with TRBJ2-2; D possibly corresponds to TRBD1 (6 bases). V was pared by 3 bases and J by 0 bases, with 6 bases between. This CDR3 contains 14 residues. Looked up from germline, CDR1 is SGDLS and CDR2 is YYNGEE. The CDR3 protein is CASSGQANTGELFF. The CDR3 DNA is TGTGCCAGCAGCGGACAGGCGAACACCGGGGAGCTGTTTTTT.

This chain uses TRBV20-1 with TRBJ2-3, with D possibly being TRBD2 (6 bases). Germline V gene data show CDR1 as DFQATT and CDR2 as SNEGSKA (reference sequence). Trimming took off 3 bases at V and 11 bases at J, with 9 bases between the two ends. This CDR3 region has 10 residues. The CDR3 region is CSASRDLQYF. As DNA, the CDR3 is TGCAGTGCTAGCCGGGACTTGCAGTATTTT.

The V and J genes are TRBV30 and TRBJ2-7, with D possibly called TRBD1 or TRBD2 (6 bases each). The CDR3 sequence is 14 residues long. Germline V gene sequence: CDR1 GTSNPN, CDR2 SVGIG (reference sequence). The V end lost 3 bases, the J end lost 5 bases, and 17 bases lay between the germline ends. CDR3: CAWRSPGARDEQYF. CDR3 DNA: TGTGCCTGGAGAAGCCCGGGGGCGCGCGACGAGCAGTACTTC.

In DNA, the CDR3 is TGCGCCAGCCTACGGACTCTCCAACCCCAGCATTTT. As protein: CASLRTLQPQHF. V gene TRBV5-1 combines with J gene TRBJ1-5, with D unclear. Germline assignment: CDR1 SGHRS and CDR2 YFSETQ. V lost 7 bases, J lost 10 bases, and 15 bases lay in between. The CDR3 extends over 12 amino acids.

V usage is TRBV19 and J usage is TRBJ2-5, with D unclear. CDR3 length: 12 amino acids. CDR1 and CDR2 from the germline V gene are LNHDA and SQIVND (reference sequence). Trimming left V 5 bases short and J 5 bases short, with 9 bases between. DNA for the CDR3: TGTGCCAGTAGTCCAGCCCCGGAGACCCAGTACTTC. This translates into CASSPAPETQYF.

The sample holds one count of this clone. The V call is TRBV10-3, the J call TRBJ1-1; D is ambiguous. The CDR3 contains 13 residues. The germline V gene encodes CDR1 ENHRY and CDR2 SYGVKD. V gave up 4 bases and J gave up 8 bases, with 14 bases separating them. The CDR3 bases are TGTGCCATCAGTGGGAACCGGGAAACGGAAGCTTTCTTT. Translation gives CAISGNRETEAFF.

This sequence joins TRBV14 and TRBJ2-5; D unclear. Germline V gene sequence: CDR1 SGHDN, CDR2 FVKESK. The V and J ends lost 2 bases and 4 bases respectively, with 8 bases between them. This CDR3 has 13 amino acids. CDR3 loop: CASSQQMRETQYF. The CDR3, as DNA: TGTGCCAGCAGCCAACAGATGAGAGAGACCCAGTACTTC.

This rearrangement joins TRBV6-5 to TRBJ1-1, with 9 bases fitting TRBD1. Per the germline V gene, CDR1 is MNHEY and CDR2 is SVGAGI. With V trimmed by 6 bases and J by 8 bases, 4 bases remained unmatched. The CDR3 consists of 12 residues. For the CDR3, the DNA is TGTGCCAGCAGGAGGACAGGGGAGGAAGCTTTCTTT. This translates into CASRRTGEEAFF.

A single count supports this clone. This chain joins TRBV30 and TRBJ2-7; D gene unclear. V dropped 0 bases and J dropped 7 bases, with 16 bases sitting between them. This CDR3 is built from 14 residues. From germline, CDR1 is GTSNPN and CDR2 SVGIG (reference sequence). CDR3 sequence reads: CAWSVLAQKAEQYF. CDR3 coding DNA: TGTGCCTGGAGTGTTTTGGCCCAAAAAGCGGAGCAGTACTTC.

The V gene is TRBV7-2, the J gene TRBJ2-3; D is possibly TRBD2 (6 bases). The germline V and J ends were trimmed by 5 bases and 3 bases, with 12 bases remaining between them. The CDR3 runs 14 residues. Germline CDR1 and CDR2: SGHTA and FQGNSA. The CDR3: CASSISRETDTQYF. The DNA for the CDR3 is TGTGCCAGCAGCATAAGCCGGGAGACAGATACGCAGTATTTT.